One and the same sample provided the 9 T cell receptor beta chains below, sequenced in a study of response to subunit inactivated influenza vaccine. Each CDR3 protein gets one entry after TCRdb re-called the RT-PCR reads with MiXCR. Among under 500,000 distinct CDR3 sequences listed, about 10% were seen once. The sample was PBMCs from blood, taken roughly 45 days after vaccination. The receptors come from a man aged 50-60 years who received an inactivated influenza vaccine.

V usage is TRBV12-3 or TRBV12-4 and J usage is TRBJ2-3; maybe TRBD2 (6 bases). V lost 3 bases and J 4 bases, leaving 17 bases between the germline ends. The CDR3 is 16 amino acids. The DNA of the CDR3 is TGTGCCAGCAGTTTCGGGCGGCAGGGAGGTTCAGATACGCAGTATTTT. Its translation: CASSFGRQGGSDTQYF.

This clonotype has a count of ten or more. This chain links TRBV12-3 or TRBV12-4 with TRBJ2-7; D ambiguous. The CDR3 totals 13 residues. V gave up 2 bases and J gave up 1 base, with 6 bases separating them. The CDR3 DNA reads TGTGCCAGCAGTTTACCCCCTTCCTACGAGCAGTACTTC. It translates to CASSLPPSYEQYF.

This clonotype was observed many times. This chain uses TRBV6-2 or TRBV6-3 with TRBJ2-3, with 10 nucleotides matching TRBD1. The CDR3 covers 16 residues. Germline V gives CDR1 MNHEY, CDR2 SVGEGT. V lost 5 bases and J lost 0; bases outside the gene matches: 5. CDR3 residues: CASSQDRGLSTDTQYF. The CDR3 bases are TGTGCCAGCAGTCAAGACAGGGGGCTAAGCACAGATACGCAGTATTTT.

V and J are TRBV20-1 and TRBJ1-5; 7 positions agree with TRBD1. The ends lost 6 bases at V and 4 bases at J; junction bases unmatched: 6. Germline CDR1 reads DFQATT; CDR2 reads SNEGSKA (reference sequence). The CDR3 contains 13 residues. The CDR3 nucleotides read TGCAGTGCCGGGACAGAGACTAATCAGCCCCAGCATTTT. Amino acids: CSAGTETNQPQHF.

The sample holds a few counts of this clonotype. The chain links TRBV20-1 to TRBJ2-7, with a tentative D call TRBD1 (6 bases). From germline, CDR1 is DFQATT and CDR2 SNEGSKA (reference sequence). This CDR3 is built from 15 residues. The V end was cut by 6 bases, the J end by 0 bases, with 18 bases between. This chain's CDR3 is CSAKNPQGPSYEQYF. CDR3 bases: TGCAGTGCCAAGAACCCACAGGGACCCTCCTACGAGCAGTACTTC.

Only a few counts were recorded for this clonotype. The chain joins TRBV24-1 to TRBJ1-2, with a tentative D call TRBD1 (6 bases). V was clipped by 7 bases and J by 4 bases, with 12 bases between them. Per germline, CDR1 KGHDR and CDR2 SFDVKD. CDR3 length: 13 amino acids. The CDR3 spells CATRDRSFYGYTF. The DNA of the CDR3 is TGTGCCACCAGAGACAGGAGCTTCTATGGCTACACCTTC.

This clonotype has a handful of counts. This rearrangement joins TRBV9 to TRBJ2-1; 8 bases are a match to TRBD2. J gave up 4 bases and V 3 bases, and 6 bases lay outside the gene matches. The CDR3 consists of 15 residues. Germline values: CDR1 SGDLS, CDR2 YYNGEE. CDR3 in amino acids: CASSDSGTSYNEQFF. DNA for the CDR3: TGTGCCAGCAGCGATAGCGGGACCTCGTACAATGAGCAGTTCTTC.

The V gene is TRBV20-1, the J gene TRBJ2-3; TRBD2 agrees at 13 bases. There are 17 residues in the CDR3. V lost 0 bases to trimming and J lost 7 bases; unmatched junction nucleotides: 10. CDR1 and CDR2 (germline): DFQATT, SNEGSKA (reference sequence). The CDR3 DNA reads as TGCAGTGCTAGAGATTTCCGTACTAGCGGGAGGGAATATACGCAGTATTTT. Translation: CSARDFRTSGREYTQYF.

The genes are TRBV28 and TRBJ1-1, with a tentative D call TRBD1 (6 bases). There are 15 residues in the CDR3. CDR1 and CDR2 from the germline V gene are MDHEN and SYDVKM. V dropped 6 bases and J dropped 3 bases, with 17 bases sitting between them. For the CDR3, the DNA is TGTGCCAGCAGCCCAGGGGTGGGGTTGGACACTGAAGCTTTCTTT. It codes for CASSPGVGLDTEAFF.